Listed here are 32 T cell receptor beta chains from one sample, sequenced in a study of shared clonotypes between healthy human individuals. Data came from immunoSEQ multiplex PCR; TCRdb stores just in-frame clones and leaves some out. The repertoire holds about 460,000 clones, with more than 70% as singletons. Sequencing used PBMCs. Receptors originate from a middle-aged woman in good health. Some clones in this sample may be carry-over from other donors' samples.

A remark on this clone: The same CDR3 also results from other DNA sequences found in this sample. This chain links TRBV2 with TRBJ2-7; D is ambiguous. This CDR3 has 11 amino acids. V gave up 1 base and J gave up 4 bases, with 2 bases separating them. Germline assignment: CDR1 SNHLY and CDR2 FYNNEI. The CDR3 sequence: CASSEGYEQYF. DNA of the CDR3: TGTGCCAGCAGTGAAGGTTACGAGCAGTACTTC. Together with reference TRBV2 and TRBJ2-7, the CDR3 gives the full variable domain: EPEVTQTPSHQVTQMGQEVILRCVPISNHLYFYWYRQILGQKVEFLVSFYNNEISEKSEIFDDQFSVERPDGSNFTLKIRSTKLEDSAMYFCASSEGYEQYFGPGTRLTVT.

The chain uses TRBV30 and TRBJ1-6; maybe TRBD1 (5 bases). This CDR3 is 14 amino acids long. Trimming cost V 2 bases and J 7 bases, with 12 bases left between them. Germline loops: CDR1 GTSNPN, CDR2 SVGIG (reference sequence). The CDR3 is CAWSLGGVNSPLHF. The CDR3 bases are TGTGCCTGGAGTTTAGGAGGGGTGAATTCACCCCTCCACTTT.

The V and J genes are TRBV4-2 and TRBJ2-2; D remains unclear. V shed 0 bases and J shed 0 bases, with 8 bases lying between them. The CDR3 loop spans 16 amino acids. In germline, CDR1 is LGHNA, CDR2 YNFKEQ. CDR3 nucleotides: TGTGCCAGCAGCCAAGACTTACACGCGAACACCGGGGAGCTGTTTTTT. It encodes CASSQDLHANTGELFF.

The chain carries TRBV28 and TRBJ2-1; TRBD2 agrees at 8 bases. V lost 5 bases and J lost 9; bases outside the gene matches: 18. The CDR3 has 17 amino acids. Germline V lookup: CDR1 MDHEN, CDR2 SYDVKM. DNA for the CDR3: TGTGCCAGCAGTCCCCGCAGTTCTCGGGAGGGCCGAGGTGAGCAGTTCTTC. As protein: CASSPRSSREGRGEQFF.

On this clone: A single base separates this from a much larger clone, so it may be a read error. The conserved closing phenylalanine or tryptophan is absent in this CDR3, likely reflecting a read error. The CDR3 sequence is CSVSGSMNTEAFL. The CDR3 DNA is TGCAGCGTCTCGGGGAGCATGAACACTGAAGCTTTCTTA. The chain uses TRBV29-1 and TRBJ1-1; unclear D gene. This CDR3 is built from 13 residues. Trimming left V 6 bases short and J 0 bases short, with 11 bases between. Germline values: CDR1 SQVTM, CDR2 ANQGSEA.

V and J are TRBV9 and TRBJ2-7; D gene ambiguous. Trimming removed 4 bases from V and 3 bases from J, with 17 bases in between. Germline values: CDR1 SGDLS, CDR2 YYNGEE. This CDR3 is built from 15 residues. The CDR3, as DNA: TGTGCCAGCAGCCTTGGGCCTGCCGATATCTACGAGCAGTACTTC. It is translated as CASSLGPADIYEQYF.

The CDR3 reads CASSLVGGSITDTQYF. The CDR3 DNA follows: TGCGCCAGCAGCTTGGTGGGCGGGAGTATCACAGATACGCAGTATTTT. The chain links TRBV5-1 to TRBJ2-3; 7 bases are a match to TRBD2. The ends lost 0 bases at V and 2 bases at J; junction bases unmatched: 6. This CDR3 spans 16 amino acids. The germline CDR1 and CDR2 sequences are SGHRS and YFSETQ.

The genes are TRBV5-1 and TRBJ2-3; 12 positions match TRBD2. The V gene end was trimmed by 3 bases and the J gene end by 1 base; junction bases not matched to a gene: 0. Germline V gene data show CDR1 as SGHRS and CDR2 as YFSETQ. This CDR3 is built from 15 residues. CDR3 bases: TGCGCCAGCAGCTCTAGCGGGAGGGGCACAGATACGCAGTATTTT. This encodes CASSSSGRGTDTQYF. Together with reference TRBV5-1 and TRBJ2-3, the CDR3 gives the full variable domain: KAGVTQTPRYLIKTRGQQVTLSCSPISGHRSVSWYQQTPGQGLQFLFEYFSETQRNKGNFPGRFSGRQFSNSRSEMNVSTLELGDSALYLCASSSSGRGTDTQYFGPGTRLTVL.

Of note for this clone: A far larger clone is one nucleotide away, so this likely arose from a read error. The V call is TRBV11-2, the J call TRBJ2-5; 9 nucleotides match TRBD2. Germline trimming cut 0 bases from V and 11 bases from J; bases unmatched to any gene: 16. CDR1 is SGHAT and CDR2 is FQNNGV in the germline V gene. The CDR3 has 17 amino acids. For the CDR3, the DNA is TGTGCCAGCAGCTTAGACAGGACTAGCGTGTTTGTAGATGAGCAGTACTTC. It is translated as CASSLDRTSVFVDEQYF.

V gene TRBV7-2 combines with J gene TRBJ2-5, with TRBD1 identical over 8 bases. V shed 1 base, J shed 5 bases, and the junction held 0 bases outside the gene matches. Per the germline V gene, CDR1 is SGHTA and CDR2 is FQGNSA. The CDR3 loop spans 13 amino acids. Written as DNA, the CDR3 is TGTGCCAGCAGCTTAGACAGGGGGGAGACCCAGTACTTC. The encoded protein is CASSLDRGETQYF.

Note on this clone: One junction end does not reproduce the germline sequence, and a read error may be involved. The chain links TRBV30 to TRBJ2-2, with TRBD1 matching 10 bases. Germline V gene sequence: CDR1 GTSNPN, CDR2 SVGIG (reference sequence). The CDR3 spans 14 residues. CDR3 sequence (DNA): TGTACCTGGACCGGGACAGGGGACACCGGGGAGCTGTTTTTT. Amino acids: CTWTGTGDTGELFF.

The rearrangement links TRBV7-9 to TRBJ2-4, with a tentative D call TRBD2 (6 bases). This CDR3 has 16 amino acids. CDR1 and CDR2 from the germline V gene are SEHNR and FQNEAQ (reference sequence). Trimming stripped 1 base from V and 7 bases from J, with 17 bases between. The CDR3 DNA is TGTGCCAGCAGCTTAGGACCGGGAGCAAGGGATAACATTCAGTACTTC. Its protein is CASSLGPGARDNIQYF. The variable domain in full, completed from reference TRBV7-9 and TRBJ2-4, reads DTGVSQNPRHKITKRGQNVTFRCDPISEHNRLYWYRQTLGQGPEFLTYFQNEAQLEKSRLLSDRFSAERPKGSFSTLEIQRTEQGDSAMYLCASSLGPGARDNIQYFGAGTRLSVL.

The chain has TRBV5-1 and TRBJ2-7, with TRBD2 matching over 10 bases. The CDR3 sequence is 15 residues long. From germline, CDR1 is SGHRS and CDR2 YFSETQ. The V and J ends lost 3 bases and 5 bases, in that order; junction bases with no gene match: 8. The CDR3 DNA sequence: TGCGCCAGCAGCTCCCTAGCGGGAGTTGCCCACGAGCAGTACTTC. This gives the protein CASSSLAGVAHEQYF.

The V gene is TRBV2, the J gene TRBJ2-2; 8 nucleotides line up with TRBD2. CDR3 size: 15 residues. The germline CDR1 and CDR2 sequences are SNHLY and FYNNEI. Trimming removed 7 bases from V and 3 bases from J; junction bases left unmatched: 7. This CDR3 is CASTRLARDTGELFF. Here the CDR3 DNA reads TGTGCCAGCACGCGACTAGCGCGGGACACCGGGGAGCTGTTTTTT.

This clone was seen a handful of times. A much bigger clone sits one base away, suggesting this may be a read error. This sample includes further DNA sequences coding for the same CDR3. The V gene is TRBV6-5, the J gene TRBJ2-5, with TRBD1 matching 7 bases. CDR1 MNHEY and CDR2 SVGAGI come from the germline V gene. The CDR3 is made up of 14 amino acids. CDR3 sequence: CASSARGRVETQYF. CDR3 bases: TGCGCCAGCAGCGCAAGGGGGCGCGTTGAGACCCAGTACTTC.

The J gene is TRBJ1-4, the V gene TRBV5-6; 9 bases are shared with TRBD1. The ends lost 3 bases at V and 0 bases at J; junction bases unmatched: 0. This CDR3 contains 15 residues. CDR1 SGHDT and CDR2 YYEEEE come from the germline V gene. The DNA of the CDR3 is TGTGCCAGCAGCTGGACAGGGGCAACTAATGAAAAACTGTTTTTT. Translating gives CASSWTGATNEKLFF.

This chain uses TRBV20-1 with TRBJ1-1; D is uncertain. The CDR3 is 11 amino acids. The germline gives CDR1 DFQATT, CDR2 SNEGSKA (reference sequence). V lost 4 bases, J lost 6 bases, and 9 bases lay in between. The chain's CDR3 is CSATPLAEAFF. The CDR3 region has the DNA TGCAGTGCTACACCTTTGGCTGAAGCTTTCTTT.

Turning to this clone: The sample contains more than one DNA sequence encoding this CDR3. This rearrangement joins TRBV30 to TRBJ2-7, with 11 bases lining up with TRBD2. The germline gives CDR1 GTSNPN, CDR2 SVGIG (reference sequence). Trimming at V came to 0 bases and at J to 4 bases, leaving 2 bases not matched to a gene. The CDR3 is made up of 14 amino acids. The CDR3 reads CAWSVGLAGYEQYF. CDR3 nucleotide sequence: TGTGCCTGGAGTGTAGGACTAGCGGGTTACGAGCAGTACTTC.

Of note for this clone: The same CDR3 arises from other DNA sequences in this sample as well. The chain combines TRBV7-2 with TRBJ2-1; D is perhaps TRBD1 or TRBD2 (5 bases each). The length of the CDR3 is 15 residues. V lost 5 bases, J lost 2 bases, and 13 bases lay in between. The germline V gene has CDR1 SGHTA and CDR2 FQGNSA. DNA for the CDR3: TGTGCCAGCAGCCCGCAAGGGGAGACCTACAATGAGCAGTTCTTC. Translating gives CASSPQGETYNEQFF.

This chain links TRBV14 with TRBJ2-7; possibly TRBD1 for D (5 bases). V lost 4 bases to trimming and J lost 2 bases, with 15 bases between them. CDR3 length: 15 residues. Germline CDR1 is SGHDN and CDR2 is FVKESK. The CDR3 DNA reads TGTGCCAGCAGCCCCCTGGGGCGACGCGCCTACGAGCAGTACTTC. It codes for CASSPLGRRAYEQYF.

The V call is TRBV5-1, the J call TRBJ1-4; 7 positions match TRBD1. V was clipped by 4 bases and J by 8 bases; unmatched bases: 5. CDR1 SGHRS and CDR2 YFSETQ come from the germline V gene. There are 13 residues in the CDR3. CDR3 residues: CASSGDSKEKLFF. The CDR3 nucleotides are TGCGCCAGCAGCGGGGACAGCAAGGAAAAACTGTTTTTT. Full variable domain (rest looked up from reference TRBV5-1 and TRBJ1-4): KAGVTQTPRYLIKTRGQQVTLSCSPISGHRSVSWYQQTPGQGLQFLFEYFSETQRNKGNFPGRFSGRQFSNSRSEMNVSTLELGDSALYLCASSGDSKEKLFFGSGTQLSVL.

V is TRBV15 and J is TRBJ2-5; 7 bases map to TRBD1. The CDR3 sequence is 15 residues long. Per germline, CDR1 LNHNV and CDR2 YYDKDF (reference sequence). Germline trimming cut 4 bases from V and 2 bases from J; bases unmatched to any gene: 7. The CDR3 spells CATSTLQGLQETQYF. The CDR3 coding sequence is TGTGCCACCAGCACCTTACAGGGGTTGCAAGAGACCCAGTACTTC.

The chain employs TRBV13 and TRBJ2-3; no firm D call. Trimming took 2 bases from V and 8 from J, leaving 11 bases between them. Germline assignment: CDR1 PRHDT and CDR2 FYEKMQ (reference sequence). This CDR3 contains 13 residues. CDR3 loop: CASSLKYSSTQYF. The CDR3 bases are TGTGCCAGCAGCTTAAAGTACTCGTCTACGCAGTATTTT.

The chain is built from TRBV19 and TRBJ1-2; weak D call: TRBD1 (6 bases). Trimming shortened V by 5 bases and J by 7 bases, and 14 bases separated the two germline ends. The CDR3 is 13 residues long. Germline CDR1 reads LNHDA; CDR2 reads SQIVND (reference sequence). The CDR3 coding sequence is TGTGCCAGTAGTCCACAGGGAGGACTTGGCTACACCTTC. This translates into CASSPQGGLGYTF. Variable domain in full (rest from reference TRBV19 and TRBJ1-2): DGGITQSPKYLFRKEGQNVTLSCEQNLNHDAMYWYRQDPGQGLRLIYYSQIVNDFQKGDIAEGYSVSREKKESFPLTVTSAQKNPTAFYLCASSPQGGLGYTFGSGTRLTVV.

In regard to this clone: This probably arose from a read error, given a far larger clone one base away. Different DNA sequences within this sample yield the same CDR3. The chain uses TRBV28 and TRBJ2-7; D possibly corresponds to TRBD2 (5 bases). This CDR3 is built from 12 residues. Germline CDR1 and CDR2: MDHEN and SYDVKM. The chain's CDR3 is CASGRPDFEQYF. The CDR3 nucleotides read TGCGCCAGCGGACGGCCTGACTTCGAGCAGTACTTC.

The rearrangement uses TRBV6-5 and TRBJ2-1; 7 bases map to TRBD2. The V gene end was trimmed by 2 bases and the J gene end by 9 bases; junction bases not matched to a gene: 1. Germline-derived CDR1 and CDR2 are MNHEY and SVGAGI. The CDR3 is 12 residues long. CDR3 protein: CASSYSGIEQFF. As DNA, the CDR3 is TGTGCCAGCAGTTACAGCGGGATTGAGCAGTTCTTC.

The V and J genes are TRBV30 and TRBJ2-2, with a weak D call TRBD2 (6 bases). Germline assignment: CDR1 GTSNPN and CDR2 SVGIG (reference sequence). CDR3 length: 14 residues. V was clipped by 5 bases and J by 1 base, with 11 bases between them. CDR3 residues: CAWGGVGNTGELFF. The DNA of the CDR3 is TGTGCCTGGGGAGGGGTGGGGAACACCGGGGAGCTGTTTTTT.

The rearrangement joins TRBV27 to TRBJ2-7; TRBD1 or TRBD2 may be the D gene (7 bases each). V was pared by 3 bases and J by 0 bases, with 15 bases between. Germline V gene lookup returns CDR1 MNHEY and CDR2 SMNVEV (reference sequence). The CDR3 runs 16 residues. The CDR3 DNA sequence: TGTGCCAGCAGTTTCCAGGGGGGGACATACTCCTACGAGCAGTACTTC. Its translation is CASSFQGGTYSYEQYF.

The chain employs TRBV30 and TRBJ2-1; 11 bases agree with TRBD2. The V gene's germline CDR1 is GTSNPN and CDR2 SVGIG (reference sequence). CDR3 length: 16 residues. J was trimmed by 8 bases and V by 2 bases; bases with no gene match: 11. The CDR3 region is CAWSSLGLAGGDEQFF. Written as DNA, the CDR3 is TGTGCCTGGAGTTCTTTGGGTCTAGCGGGAGGAGATGAGCAGTTCTTC.

V and J are TRBV11-3 and TRBJ2-2; no clear D. Germline-derived CDR1 and CDR2 are SGHNT and YENEEA. The CDR3 contains 13 residues. Deletions cut 5 bases from V and 7 bases from J, with 11 bases between. CDR3 DNA: TGTGCCAGCAGCCCGGACCAACTCGGGGAGCTGTTTTTT. This codes for CASSPDQLGELFF.

The chain has TRBV20-1 and TRBJ2-7; D might be TRBD2 (6 bases). The germline V gene encodes CDR1 DFQATT and CDR2 SNEGSKA (reference sequence). There are 11 residues in the CDR3. DNA of the CDR3: TGCAGCGGGAGAGGGGTGTACGAGCAGTACTTC. Translating it yields CSGRGVYEQYF.

The chain employs TRBV27 and TRBJ2-7, with D hard to call. Germline V gene lookup returns CDR1 MNHEY and CDR2 SMNVEV (reference sequence). The ends were cut back, 3 bases at V and 6 bases at J, with 9 bases in the middle. The CDR3 runs 12 residues. CDR3 sequence reads: CASSFYRGEQYF. The CDR3 DNA reads as TGTGCCAGCAGTTTCTATAGAGGCGAGCAGTACTTC.